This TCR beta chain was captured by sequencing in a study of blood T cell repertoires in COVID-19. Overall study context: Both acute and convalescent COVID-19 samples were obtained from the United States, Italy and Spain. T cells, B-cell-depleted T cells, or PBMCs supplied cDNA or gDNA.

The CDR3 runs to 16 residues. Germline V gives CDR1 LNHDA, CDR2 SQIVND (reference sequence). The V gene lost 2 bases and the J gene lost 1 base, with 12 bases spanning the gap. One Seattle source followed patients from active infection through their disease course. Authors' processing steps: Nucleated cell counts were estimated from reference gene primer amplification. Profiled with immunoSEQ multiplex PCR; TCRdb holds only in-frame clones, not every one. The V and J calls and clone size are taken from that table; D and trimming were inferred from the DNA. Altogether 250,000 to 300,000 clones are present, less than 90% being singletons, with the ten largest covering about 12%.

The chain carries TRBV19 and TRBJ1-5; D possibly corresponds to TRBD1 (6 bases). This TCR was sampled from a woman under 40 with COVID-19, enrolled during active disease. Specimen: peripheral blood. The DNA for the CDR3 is TGTGCCAGTAGTATACGGGAGGGGGGCAGCAATCAGCCCCAGCATTTT. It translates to CASSIREGGSNQPQHF.